The source of this T cell receptor (beta chain) is a study of blood T cells in healthy people across ages. Primers used in a second PCR of roughly 6 to 12 cycles were a sample-barcoded 5' primer and a J-beta primer mix. Each CDR3 protein gets one entry after TCRdb re-called the 5' RACE reads with MiXCR. This sample carries approximately 730,000 distinct CDR3 sequences, 53% of them seen once, and the ten largest clones take roughly two fifths. V lost 7 bases to trimming and J lost 4 bases; unmatched junction nucleotides: 9. This CDR3 contains 15 residues. This clonotype turned up a few times. This TCR was recovered from a man aged 80 or over in good health. The specimen sequenced was blood. The V call is TRBV12-3 or TRBV12-4, the J call TRBJ2-3, with 9 bases aligning to TRBD1. CDR3 in DNA: TGTGCCAGCACCGCCGGGACAGGGTGGGCAGATACGCAGTATTTT. This codes for CASTAGTGWADTQYF.